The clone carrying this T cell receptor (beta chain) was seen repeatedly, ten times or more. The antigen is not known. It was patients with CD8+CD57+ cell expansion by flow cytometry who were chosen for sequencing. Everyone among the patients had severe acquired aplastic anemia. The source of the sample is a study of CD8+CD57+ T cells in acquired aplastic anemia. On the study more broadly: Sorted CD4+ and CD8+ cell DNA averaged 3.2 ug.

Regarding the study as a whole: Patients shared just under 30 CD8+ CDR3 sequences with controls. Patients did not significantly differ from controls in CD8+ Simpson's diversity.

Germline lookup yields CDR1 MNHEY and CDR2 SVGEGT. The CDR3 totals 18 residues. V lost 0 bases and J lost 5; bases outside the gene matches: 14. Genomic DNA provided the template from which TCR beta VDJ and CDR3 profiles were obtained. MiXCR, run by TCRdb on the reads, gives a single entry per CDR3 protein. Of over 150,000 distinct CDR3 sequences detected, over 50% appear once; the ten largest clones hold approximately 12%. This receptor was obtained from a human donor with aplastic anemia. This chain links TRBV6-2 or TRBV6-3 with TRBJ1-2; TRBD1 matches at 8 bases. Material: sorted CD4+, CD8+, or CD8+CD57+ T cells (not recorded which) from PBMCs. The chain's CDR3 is CASSYSTPPRQGNYGYTF. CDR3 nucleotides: TGTGCCAGCAGTTACTCCACACCCCCAAGACAGGGGAATTATGGCTACACCTTC.